This T cell receptor beta chain was recovered during a study of cytomegalovirus exposure and HLA in healthy donors. The CDR3 is 13 amino acids. V lost 4 bases to trimming and J lost 6 bases, with 13 bases between them. CDR1 and CDR2 (germline): GTSNPN, SVGIG (reference sequence). Sequenced by immunoSEQ multiplex PCR; TCRdb stores in-frame clones only, minus some. The table lists some 66,000 clones, approximately 97% of them singletons, with around 1.6% in the top ten. V usage is TRBV30 and J usage is TRBJ1-5; D is unclear. Sequences were obtained from PBMCs. The clonotype was recovered from a woman aged 18-30 years in good health and CMV-seropositive. This chain's CDR3 is CAWMRGTGQPQHF. The CDR3 DNA follows: TGTGCCTGGATGCGGGGAACGGGTCAGCCCCAGCATTTT. Full variable domain (rest looked up from reference TRBV30 and TRBJ1-5): SQTIHQWPATLVQPVGSPLSLECTVEGTSNPNLYWYRQAAGRGLQLLFYSVGIGQISSEVPQNLSASRPQDRQFILSSKKLLLSDSGFYLCAWMRGTGQPQHFGDGTRLSIL.